This T cell receptor beta chain was sequenced for a study of shared T cell receptors in the human thymus. Sequencing was performed with immunoSEQ multiplex PCR; in TCRdb, only in-frame clones are kept and a portion is missing. The sample shows about 610,000 clones, 88% of them seen only once. The CDR3 covers 18 residues. Trimming left V 4 bases short and J 4 bases short, with 25 bases between. This same sample was also taken into another study, of human thymus T cells. That paper notes: What appeared biased in thymic and blood repertoires was the usage of V and J genes. What related research reported was that thymic repertoires overlapped highly among unrelated individuals.

The chain employs TRBV23-1 and TRBJ1-1; tentatively, D is TRBD1 (6 bases). TRBV23-1 is assigned to the ORF class and has an uncertain function. The clonotype comes from a boy under two years old with a congenital heart defect. Material for sequencing was thymocytes. The CDR3 nucleotides read TGCGCCAGCAGTCGATGCGGGGGGGGGCCGGGATCGGGCACTGAAGCTTTCTTT. Its translation: CASSRCGGGPGSGTEAFF.